A single sample gave rise to the 30 T cell receptor beta chains below, sequenced in a study of blood T cell repertoires in COVID-19. Profiling relied on immunoSEQ multiplex PCR, and the TCRdb table lists in-frame clones only, not all of them. Of around 350,000 clones in the sample, about 88% were seen once. Sequencing input: peripheral blood. The receptors originated from a human donor in a cohort sampled during active COVID-19.

The chain carries TRBV15 and TRBJ1-4; TRBD1 aligns across 7 bases. This CDR3 is 17 amino acids long. The germline gives CDR1 LNHNV, CDR2 YYDKDF (reference sequence). The V segment lost 0 bases and the J segment 4 bases; nucleotides outside the gene matches: 8. DNA of the CDR3: TGTGCCACCAGCAGAGATCCTCCACAGGGGCTTAATGAAAAACTGTTTTTT. It yields the protein CATSRDPPQGLNEKLFF.

V gene TRBV2 combines with J gene TRBJ2-1, with 11 bases matching TRBD2. V shed 6 bases, J shed 10 bases, and the junction held 11 bases outside the gene matches. Looked up from germline, CDR1 is SNHLY and CDR2 is FYNNEI. The length of the CDR3 is 15 residues. CDR3 DNA sequence: TGTGCCAGCAGCCGACGAATAGCGGGGGGGGAAGAGCAGTTCTTC. This codes for CASSRRIAGGEEQFF. The variable domain in full, with the rest retrieved from reference TRBV2 and TRBJ2-1, is EPEVTQTPSHQVTQMGQEVILRCVPISNHLYFYWYRQILGQKVEFLVSFYNNEISEKSEIFDDQFSVERPDGSNFTLKIRSTKLEDSAMYFCASSRRIAGGEEQFFGPGTRLTVL.

With respect to this clone: Mismatch with germline at one junction end may stem from a read error. The V and J genes are TRBV7-7 and TRBJ2-3; 8 bases fit TRBD2. CDR3 length: 15 amino acids. CDR1 is SSHAT and CDR2 is FNYEAQ in the germline V gene (reference sequence). The DNA for the CDR3 is TGTGCTAGCAGCCCCATCAGCGGGGGCGGAGCTACGCAGTATTTT. It translates to CASSPISGGGATQYF.

The J gene is TRBJ1-3, the V gene TRBV5-5, with 8 bases lining up with TRBD1. Germline CDR1 is SGHKS and CDR2 is YYEKEE (reference sequence). The junction had 7 bases not matched to a gene; V was cut back by 4 bases and J by 1 base. The CDR3 sequence is 16 residues long. Written as DNA, the CDR3 is TGTGCCAGCAGCACCGGACAGGGAGGATCTGGAAACACCATATATTTT. Its translation: CASSTGQGGSGNTIYF.

CDR3 residues: CASSPGGGPYNEQFF. DNA for the CDR3: TGCGCCAGCAGCCCGGGGGGGGGACCCTACAATGAGCAGTTCTTC. The rearrangement uses TRBV5-1 and TRBJ2-1; 8 nucleotides agree with TRBD2. V shed 4 bases, J shed 2 bases, and the junction held 5 bases outside the gene matches. This CDR3 has 15 residues. Germline CDR1 reads SGHRS; CDR2 reads YFSETQ.

This chain uses TRBV7-9 with TRBJ1-5, with TRBD1 as a possible D gene (5 bases). The CDR3 consists of 15 residues. Germline assignment: CDR1 SEHNR and CDR2 FQNEAQ (reference sequence). Trimming removed 5 bases from V and 7 bases from J, with 18 bases in between. CDR3 nucleotides: TGTGCCAGCAGCCGCGGTGGGGGGTTCGGGCAGCCCCAGCATTTT. This sequence encodes CASSRGGGFGQPQHF.

The gene calls are TRBV10-3 and TRBJ1-2, with TRBD1 identical over 11 bases. The germline V gene encodes CDR1 ENHRY and CDR2 SYGVKD. There are 12 residues in the CDR3. Trimming cost V 8 bases and J 4 bases; bases outside gene matches: 0. CDR3 DNA sequence: TGTGCCATCGGACAGGGGGCCTATGGCTACACCTTC. Translating it yields CAIGQGAYGYTF.

The chain links TRBV19 to TRBJ1-6; D gene ambiguous. V was clipped by 1 base and J by 6 bases, with 10 bases between them. Germline-derived CDR1 and CDR2 are LNHDA and SQIVND (reference sequence). This CDR3 is 15 amino acids long. The CDR3 coding sequence is TGTGCCAGTAGTATAGGTGGAGGAGGTAATTCACCCCTCCACTTT. Protein product: CASSIGGGGNSPLHF. The variable domain in full, completed from reference TRBV19 and TRBJ1-6, reads DGGITQSPKYLFRKEGQNVTLSCEQNLNHDAMYWYRQDPGQGLRLIYYSQIVNDFQKGDIAEGYSVSREKKESFPLTVTSAQKNPTAFYLCASSIGGGGNSPLHFGNGTRLTVT.

V is TRBV21-1 and J is TRBJ2-6; the table's D call, TRBD1, was not checked against the DNA. TRBV21-1 is listed as a pseudogene. This CDR3 region has 17 residues. Here the CDR3 reads CASSQGDKAPGANVLTF. CDR3 in DNA: TGTGCCAGCAGCCAGGGGGACAAGGCCCCTGGGGCCAACGTCCTGACTTTC.

This chain connects TRBV6-5 to TRBJ1-1, with a weak D call TRBD1 (5 bases). Germline CDR1 MNHEY, CDR2 SVGAGI. The CDR3 is 13 residues long. CDR3: CYTKGAGGGEAFF. The CDR3 bases are TGTTACACAAAAGGGGCCGGGGGTGGTGAAGCTTTCTTT.

The V gene is TRBV7-9, the J gene TRBJ2-7, with TRBD2 identical over 7 bases. Per germline, CDR1 SEHNR and CDR2 FQNEAQ (reference sequence). The CDR3 extends over 13 amino acids. The V and J ends lost 5 bases and 3 bases, in that order; junction bases with no gene match: 4. The CDR3 protein is CASSLWGGYEQYF. As DNA, the CDR3 is TGTGCCAGCAGCCTCTGGGGGGGCTACGAGCAGTACTTC.

The chain couples TRBV6-1 to TRBJ1-1; no clear D. The V end lost 2 bases, the J end lost 6 bases, and 13 bases lay between the germline ends. Germline V gene data show CDR1 as MNHNS and CDR2 as SASEGT. CDR3 length: 14 amino acids. The CDR3 sequence is CASSEWVEGAEAFF. Written as DNA, the CDR3 is TGTGCCAGCAGTGAATGGGTGGAGGGTGCTGAAGCTTTCTTT.

This chain links TRBV29-1 with TRBJ2-1; D might be TRBD2 (5 bases). This CDR3 comprises 12 residues. Looked up from germline, CDR1 is SQVTM and CDR2 is ANQGSEA. Trimming stripped 5 bases from V and 7 bases from J, with 12 bases between. CDR3 amino acids: CSVSEAMNEQFF. DNA for the CDR3: TGCAGCGTTTCGGAGGCGATGAATGAGCAGTTCTTC.

This clone has a handful of counts. This rearrangement joins TRBV12-3 or TRBV12-4 to TRBJ1-1; a weak D match, TRBD1 (6 bases). Deletions cut 7 bases from V and 3 bases from J, with 12 bases between. The CDR3 contains 13 residues. The CDR3 DNA is TGTGCCAGCACCTTAGGACAGTACACTGAAGCTTTCTTT. As protein: CASTLGQYTEAFF.

The chain combines TRBV7-9 with TRBJ2-5, with a tentative D call TRBD2 (5 bases). V was cut by 6 bases and J by 5 bases, with 19 bases left in between. CDR3 length: 15 amino acids. CDR1 is SEHNR and CDR2 is FQNEAQ in the germline V gene (reference sequence). DNA for the CDR3: TGTGCCAGCAGGGAAGGGAGAAAATTGGGGGAGACCCAGTACTTC. Its translation: CASREGRKLGETQYF. Complete variable domain (other parts from reference TRBV7-9 and TRBJ2-5): DTGVSQNPRHKITKRGQNVTFRCDPISEHNRLYWYRQTLGQGPEFLTYFQNEAQLEKSRLLSDRFSAERPKGSFSTLEIQRTEQGDSAMYLCASREGRKLGETQYFGPGTRLLVL.

This sequence joins TRBV30 and TRBJ2-3, with 9 nucleotides matching TRBD2. The V gene end was trimmed by 4 bases and the J gene end by 5 bases; junction bases not matched to a gene: 10. The germline CDR1 and CDR2 sequences are GTSNPN and SVGIG (reference sequence). The CDR3 spans 15 residues. The CDR3 nucleotides are TGTGCCTGGATTGATCGGCGGCGGGGGGGAGATACGCAGTATTTT. It yields the protein CAWIDRRRGGDTQYF.

This clone came up a few times. The V and J genes are TRBV6-4 and TRBJ2-3; 7 nucleotides match TRBD2. Germline V CDR1 and CDR2: MRHNA, SNTAGT. The trim removed 4 bases at V and 2 bases at J, leaving 3 bases unmatched. CDR3 size: 14 residues. CDR3 nucleotides: TGTGCCAGCAGTGCGGGGGGTGCCACAGATACGCAGTATTTT. It yields the protein CASSAGGATDTQYF.

The J gene is TRBJ1-1, the V gene TRBV19; the match to TRBD1 covers 9 bases. With V trimmed by 4 bases and J by 1 base, 1 base remained unmatched. The germline CDR1 and CDR2 sequences are LNHDA and SQIVND (reference sequence). The CDR3 loop spans 14 amino acids. Written as DNA, the CDR3 is TGTGCCAGTAGTAGGGACAGGGAGAACACTGAAGCTTTCTTT. Protein product: CASSRDRENTEAFF. Filled out from reference TRBV19 and TRBJ1-1, the complete variable domain reads DGGITQSPKYLFRKEGQNVTLSCEQNLNHDAMYWYRQDPGQGLRLIYYSQIVNDFQKGDIAEGYSVSREKKESFPLTVTSAQKNPTAFYLCASSRDRENTEAFFGQGTRLTVV.

The rearrangement uses TRBV27 and TRBJ2-3, with 14 bases that match TRBD2. The junction had 5 bases not matched to a gene; V was cut back by 7 bases and J by 5 bases. The CDR3 sequence is 15 residues long. The V gene's germline CDR1 is MNHEY and CDR2 SMNVEV (reference sequence). This chain's CDR3 is CASTRLAGGVDTQYF. DNA for the CDR3: TGTGCCAGCACCCGACTAGCGGGGGGGGTAGATACGCAGTATTTT.

This clone showed up just a few times. The rearrangement uses TRBV4-2 and TRBJ2-7; 13 bases align to TRBD2. With V trimmed by 0 bases and J by 5 bases, 4 bases remained unmatched. This CDR3 has 16 residues. CDR1 is LGHNA and CDR2 is YNFKEQ in the germline V gene. CDR3 nucleotides: TGTGCCAGCAGCCAAGATCTCGGGACTAGCGGGAACGAGCAGTACTTC. It encodes CASSQDLGTSGNEQYF.

The V gene is TRBV28, the J gene TRBJ1-2; perhaps TRBD1 as D (6 bases). V lost 6 bases to trimming and J lost 3 bases, with 11 bases between them. Germline CDR1 reads MDHEN; CDR2 reads SYDVKM. The CDR3 extends over 13 amino acids. The CDR3 nucleotides are TGTGCCAGCAGGATACAGGGCGACTATGGCTACACCTTC. It is translated as CASRIQGDYGYTF.

The CDR3 here is CASSATSDGSGELFF. The CDR3 DNA reads TGCGCCAGCAGCGCGACTAGCGATGGCTCCGGGGAGCTGTTTTTT. The rearrangement joins TRBV5-1 to TRBJ2-2; 8 bases map to TRBD2. Germline V CDR1 and CDR2: SGHRS, YFSETQ. The CDR3 length is 15 residues. J lost 6 bases, V lost 4 bases, and 8 bases had no gene match.

The gene calls are TRBV28 and TRBJ1-6; the D gene is possibly TRBD1 (5 bases). This CDR3 has 14 amino acids. Trimming removed 2 bases at V and 7 bases at J, with 9 bases between. Germline CDR1 MDHEN, CDR2 SYDVKM. This chain's CDR3 is CASSLEQANSPLHF. In DNA, the CDR3 is TGTGCCAGCAGTTTAGAACAGGCAAATTCACCCCTCCACTTT.

The chain uses TRBV25-1 and TRBJ2-7; 8 bases line up with TRBD1. The CDR3 sequence is 14 residues long. The V and J ends lost 3 bases and 2 bases, in that order; junction bases with no gene match: 3. Germline V gene sequence: CDR1 MGHDK, CDR2 SYGVNS. This CDR3 reads CASSDAGGAYEQYF. CDR3 in DNA: TGTGCCAGCAGTGACGCAGGGGGCGCCTACGAGCAGTACTTC.

This chain connects TRBV9 to TRBJ1-1; possible D gene TRBD1, 5 bases. The CDR3 length is 16 residues. The ends were cut back, 2 bases at V and 5 bases at J, with 19 bases in the middle. CDR1 and CDR2 from the germline V gene are SGDLS and YYNGEE. The CDR3 here is CASSVGALSLRTEAFF. In DNA, the CDR3 is TGTGCCAGCAGCGTTGGGGCTCTCAGCCTTCGAACTGAAGCTTTCTTT.

The chain joins TRBV19 to TRBJ2-4; 7 bases agree with TRBD1. The length of the CDR3 is 13 residues. Germline values: CDR1 LNHDA, CDR2 SQIVND (reference sequence). V was pared by 8 bases and J by 3 bases, with 4 bases of the junction left unmatched. The CDR3 DNA sequence: TGTGCCAGTTCGACAGGGAGCAAAAACATTCAGTACTTC. This translates into CASSTGSKNIQYF.

CDR3 loop: CALTPGGQGASGNTIYF. The CDR3 nucleotides read TGTGCCCTAACTCCTGGAGGGCAGGGGGCATCTGGAAACACCATATATTTT. The rearrangement links TRBV28 to TRBJ1-3, with 8 bases lining up with TRBD1. From germline, CDR1 is MDHEN and CDR2 SYDVKM. V lost 11 bases and J lost 1; bases outside the gene matches: 16. The CDR3 consists of 17 residues.

The chain carries TRBV15 and TRBJ2-3; possible D gene TRBD1, 6 bases. The V gene lost 8 bases and the J gene lost 4 bases, with 16 bases spanning the gap. The CDR3 is 14 residues long. CDR1 LNHNV and CDR2 YYDKDF come from the germline V gene (reference sequence). CDR3 in DNA: TGTGCCACCCGGCTTAACAGGGTTGCAGATACGCAGTATTTT. This translates into CATRLNRVADTQYF.

The chain joins TRBV2 to TRBJ1-2; D uncertain. Germline V gene lookup returns CDR1 SNHLY and CDR2 FYNNEI. The V and J ends lost 7 bases and 10 bases respectively, with 13 bases between them. CDR3 length: 11 residues. The CDR3 region is CASTNENHYTF. The CDR3 nucleotides are TGTGCCAGCACCAATGAGAACCACTACACCTTC.

The sample holds a few counts of this clone. The chain combines TRBV25-1 with TRBJ1-2, with TRBD1 identical over 8 bases. V lost 6 bases, J lost 9 bases, and 6 bases stayed unmatched. The CDR3 length is 12 residues. Germline-derived CDR1 and CDR2 are MGHDK and SYGVNS. Here the CDR3 DNA reads TGTGCCAGCAGCGCACAGGGGGTTAGCTACACCTTC. Translated, it gives CASSAQGVSYTF.